This paragraph reports one T cell receptor beta chain. This sample stems from a study of radiotherapy plus CTLA-4 blockade in lung cancer. Using immunoSEQ multiplex PCR, the repertoire was profiled, and TCRdb retains in-frame clones only, with some absent. The table includes about 19,000 clones, roughly 88% detected once. V lost 7 bases and J lost 0; bases outside the gene matches: 4. The germline CDR1 and CDR2 sequences are SGHRS and YFSETQ. The CDR3 is 14 amino acids. Specimen: peripheral blood, collected from a patient treated with radiotherapy plus ipilimumab. The chain employs TRBV5-1 and TRBJ2-3; 8 bases map to TRBD1. The sequence was collected from a human donor with non-small cell lung cancer whose response to radiotherapy plus ipilimumab could not be evaluated. CDR3 region: CASGYRGSTDTQYF. The CDR3 DNA reads TGCGCCAGCGGATACAGGGGGAGCACAGATACGCAGTATTTT. Looking up the rest from reference TRBV5-1 and TRBJ2-3 gives the full variable domain: KAGVTQTPRYLIKTRGQQVTLSCSPISGHRSVSWYQQTPGQGLQFLFEYFSETQRNKGNFPGRFSGRQFSNSRSEMNVSTLELGDSALYLCASGYRGSTDTQYFGPGTRLTVL.